Listed here is a single T cell receptor beta chain. CDR1 and CDR2 (germline): MDHEN, SYDVKM. V lost 6 bases and J 1 base, leaving 12 bases between the germline ends. CDR3 length: 15 residues. This record comes from a study of OX40 agonist ivuxolimab in advanced cancers. For the study at large: Patients received intravenous ivuxolimab every 2 weeks at 0.01 to 10 mg/kg.

Assay: immunoSEQ multiplex PCR; the TCRdb copy retains only in-frame clones and omits some. The sample lists about 25,000 clones, 80% to 90% occurring once. The chain recombines TRBV28 with TRBJ2-2; D is unresolved. The material sequenced was CD4+ or CD8+ T cells sorted from blood, taken in a trial of the OX40 agonist ivuxolimab. This receptor was identified in an adult with an advanced solid tumor such as melanoma, head and neck, liver or kidney cancer. CDR3 amino acids: CASSTGTQNTGELFF. CDR3 DNA sequence: TGTGCCAGCAGCACCGGTACACAGAACACCGGGGAGCTGTTTTTT.